These 9 T cell receptor beta chains were all obtained from the same sample, sequenced in a study of tumor-infiltrating lymphocytes in primary liver carcinoma (dated by TCRdb to the late 2010s). The sample was run on an Illumina HiSeq 2500. TCRbeta-specific cDNA was reverse-transcribed from about 520 ng total RNA using a constant-region primer and ProtoScript II reverse transcriptase. Three nested multiplex PCR rounds, following a slightly modified ARM-PCR procedure, were used to build the TCRbeta libraries. The first two PCR rounds used multiplex TRBV1-TRBV30 forward primers with a Cbeta reverse primer, each for about 9 cycles. In-frame beta chains were kept once TCRdb had trimmed the public reads at Q25 with fastp and called clones with MiXCR. A single entry per CDR3 protein holds the most common genes and DNA from its merged rows. This sample has tens of thousands of distinct CDR3 sequences in its table, and approximately 70% of those were observed once. The ten largest make up about 28% of the sample.

Without any cell sorting, total RNA and DNA were extracted together from about 19-30 mg of bulk tissue using the AllPrep DNA/RNA mini kit. Sequenced input: tumor-adjacent normal liver tissue. The receptor source for this set is a man between 35 and 55 years old with primary liver carcinoma and hepatitis B virus infection.

The rearrangement links TRBV4-3 to TRBJ2-7; 8 bases are shared with TRBD1. Trimming at V came to 8 bases and at J to 3 bases, leaving 12 bases not matched to a gene. CDR1 and CDR2 (germline): LGHNA, YSLEER. The CDR3 has 15 amino acids. CDR3 bases: TGCGCCAGCGACCAAAAGCAAACAGGGGGCTACGAGCAGTACTTC. Protein: CASDQKQTGGYEQYF.

To note about this clonotype: A read error may produce the germline difference seen at one junction end. The chain employs TRBV6-2 or TRBV6-3 and TRBJ2-7, with 8 bases lining up with TRBD1. The length of the CDR3 is 15 residues. CDR1 is MNHEY and CDR2 is SVGEGT in the germline V gene. CDR3 nucleotide sequence: TGTGTCAGCAGTTTTCTGACAGGGGTCACGGACGAGCAGTACTTC. It specifies CVSSFLTGVTDEQYF.

Comment on this clonotype: The CDR3 carries no conserved terminal phenylalanine or tryptophan, so it likely arises from a read error. Because the CDR3's place on the DNA is in doubt, the DNA is left out and the CDR3 is given as listed by TCRdb. The J gene is TRBJ2-7, the V gene TRBV11-2; the table's D call of TRBD1 was not tested on the DNA. With termini counted, the CDR3 has 13 amino acids. CDR1 and CDR2 from the germline V gene are SGHAT and FQNNGV. CDR3 amino acids: CASSFAGASERYL.

Points on this clonotype: At one end, the junction sequence differs from germline, possibly due to a read error. This chain connects TRBV7-8 to TRBJ2-2; possible D gene TRBD2, 6 bases. The CDR3 has 12 amino acids. Germline V gene sequence: CDR1 SGHVS, CDR2 FQNEAQ. The chain's CDR3 is CAGGNNTRELFF. The CDR3 bases are TGTGCCGGCGGGAACAACACCAGGGAGCTGTTTTTT.

Of note for this clonotype: At one of its ends the junction is not consistent with the germline gene, which may arise from a read error. V gene TRBV10-3 combines with J gene TRBJ1-1, with D possibly matching TRBD1 (6 bases). CDR3 length equals 13 residues. Germline CDR1 ENHRY, CDR2 SYGVKD. CDR3 protein: CAIEAGENTDAFF. In DNA form, the CDR3 reads TGTGCCATCGAGGCAGGGGAGAACACTGATGCTTTCTTT.

The chain recombines TRBV13 with TRBJ1-6; 7 bases map to TRBD1. J lost 10 bases, V lost 4 bases, and 13 bases had no gene match. This CDR3 has 16 residues. Germline-derived CDR1 and CDR2 are PRHDT and FYEKMQ (reference sequence). The CDR3, as DNA: TGTGCCAGCAGCTCACCCGGGGACAGAGGCGAATCACCCCTCCACTTT. Protein product: CASSSPGDRGESPLHF.

On this clonotype: One end of the junction varies from germline; a read error may be responsible. The chain has TRBV11-2 and TRBJ2-5; 10 bases are a match to TRBD2. CDR1 is SGHAT and CDR2 is FQNNGV in the germline V gene. There are 18 residues in the CDR3. DNA for the CDR3: TGTGCCATCAGCTTAGATCCGTGGTCTAGCGGGAGAGGAGGGACCCAATACTTC. The encoded protein is CAISLDPWSSGRGGTQYF.

On this clonotype itself: A much more abundant neighbour one base away suggests this may be a read error. The chain is built from TRBV28 and TRBJ2-1, with TRBD2 matching over 12 bases. The CDR3 spans 13 residues. Germline V gene sequence: CDR1 MDHEN, CDR2 SYDVKM. This chain's CDR3 is CASSPSSGREPFF. The DNA for the CDR3 is TGTGCCAGCAGTCCCTCTAGCGGGAGGGAGCCGTTCTTC.

Regarding this clonotype: Just one base apart from a much larger clone, this may be a read error. V usage is TRBV30 and J usage is TRBJ1-1; D gene unclear. The V gene's germline CDR1 is GTSNPN and CDR2 SVGIG (reference sequence). This CDR3 comprises 13 residues. The CDR3 nucleotides read TGTGCCTGGACGGTACTTACCAACACTGAAGTTTTCTTT. It specifies CAWTVLTNTEVFF.